This passage covers 8 T cell receptor beta chains from one sample sequenced in a study of siplizumab effects on memory and regulatory T cells. Clones were read by immunoSEQ multiplex PCR, and TCRdb kept only the in-frame ones, dropping some. Here the sample spans some 110,000 clones, approximately 94% being singletons. Sequencing was done on a sample of non-Treg CD4+ T cells sorted from blood. The receptors here all came from a human donor in good health.

The DNA for the CDR3 is TGTGCCAGCTCGACCGCCTCTGGGGCCAACGTCCTGACTTTC. It yields the protein CASSTASGANVLTF. This chain joins TRBV18 and TRBJ2-6, with D hard to call. The V gene's germline CDR1 is KGHSH and CDR2 LQKENI. With 6 bases removed from V and 0 bases from J, the gap between germline ends came to 6 bases. The CDR3 covers 14 residues.

The chain is built from TRBV7-9 and TRBJ2-2, with 12 bases lining up with TRBD2. The CDR3 sequence is 18 residues long. Germline V gene sequence: CDR1 SEHNR, CDR2 FQNEAQ (reference sequence). The J segment lost 4 bases and the V segment lost 4 bases, leaving 10 bases of the junction unmatched. CDR3 in DNA: TGTGCCAGCAGCTCTTTGACTGGACTAGCGGGAATCACCGGGGAGCTGTTTTTT. Encoded protein: CASSSLTGLAGITGELFF.

This rearrangement joins TRBV6-5 to TRBJ2-5, with D tentatively TRBD2 (5 bases). Trimming stripped 8 bases from V and 1 base from J, with 8 bases between. The CDR3 covers 12 residues. CDR1 MNHEY and CDR2 SVGAGI come from the germline V gene. CDR3 protein: CASGGGQETQYF. CDR3 nucleotides: TGTGCCAGCGGAGGTGGCCAAGAGACCCAGTACTTC.

This clone was counted a single time. The chain links TRBV11-2 to TRBJ2-3, with a tentative D call TRBD2 (7 bases). Per the germline V gene, CDR1 is SGHAT and CDR2 is FQNNGV. V lost 1 base and J 1 base, leaving 9 bases between the germline ends. This CDR3 has 15 amino acids. DNA for the CDR3: TGTGCCAGCAGCTTAGCGGGGGGCGGCACAGATACGCAGTATTTT. Translation: CASSLAGGGTDTQYF.

V usage is TRBV7-2 and J usage is TRBJ2-1, with 11 bases that match TRBD2. Germline V gene lookup returns CDR1 SGHTA and CDR2 FQGNSA. The length of the CDR3 is 17 residues. Trimming removed 5 bases from V and 9 bases from J; junction bases left unmatched: 15. CDR3 sequence (DNA): TGTGCCAGCAGCGCTAGGGGTTTAGCGGGAGGGACAGGTGAGCAGTTCTTC. This translates into CASSARGLAGGTGEQFF.

The chain is built from TRBV6-6 and TRBJ1-5; possible D gene TRBD1, 5 bases. Germline CDR1 and CDR2: MNHNY and SVGAGI (reference sequence). This CDR3 region has 14 residues. Trimming cost V 6 bases and J 10 bases, with 19 bases left between them. The CDR3 DNA reads as TGTGCCAGCAGCGAGGACACTTTCTGGTATCCCCAGCATTTT. This gives the protein CASSEDTFWYPQHF.

V gene TRBV6-5 combines with J gene TRBJ2-7, with 8 bases lining up with TRBD1. The CDR3 runs to 15 residues. The V gene end was trimmed by 4 bases and the J gene end by 5 bases; junction bases not matched to a gene: 10. The germline gives CDR1 MNHEY, CDR2 SVGAGI. This CDR3 reads CASSSPGGATHEQYF. The CDR3, as DNA: TGTGCCAGCAGTTCCCCAGGGGGCGCGACTCACGAGCAGTACTTC.

The rearrangement links TRBV5-1 to TRBJ2-1, with a weak D call TRBD2 (6 bases). Germline V gives CDR1 SGHRS, CDR2 YFSETQ. The CDR3 runs to 16 residues. The V end lost 0 bases, the J end lost 1 base, and 11 bases lay between the germline ends. The CDR3 protein is CASSLVASVSYNEQFF. The CDR3 region has the DNA TGCGCCAGCAGCTTGGTGGCTAGCGTTTCCTACAATGAGCAGTTCTTC. Looking up the rest from reference TRBV5-1 and TRBJ2-1 gives the full variable domain: KAGVTQTPRYLIKTRGQQVTLSCSPISGHRSVSWYQQTPGQGLQFLFEYFSETQRNKGNFPGRFSGRQFSNSRSEMNVSTLELGDSALYLCASSLVASVSYNEQFFGPGTRLTVL.